The 26 T cell receptor beta chains listed next were all sequenced from one sample in a study of control samples from healthy donors and cancer patients (dated by TCRdb to about 2020). The protocol used for the library was the immunoSEQ multiplex PCR assay. TCRdb took over this immuneACCESS table, retaining in-frame rearrangements with V and J assigned. Such tables are incomplete; in checked studies, under half of the missing clones stem from an unresolved V gene, and the remainder is unexplained. In all, the sample holds approximately 150,000 clones, and 75% to 95% of those were seen once. Clones ranked in the top ten supply 2% to 2.5% of the sample. Sequencing was done on a sample of blood. Receptors were obtained from a woman between 35 and 50 years old in good health.

About this clone itself: Within the sample, other DNA sequences also encode this same CDR3. V usage is TRBV3-1 (or the pseudogene TRBV3-2) and J usage is TRBJ2-3; D might be TRBD2 (6 bases). Germline loops: CDR1 LGHDT, CDR2 YNNKEL (reference sequence). CDR3 size: 16 residues. V lost 1 base and J lost 0, with 11 bases in between. CDR3 sequence: CASSQVERASTDTQYF. CDR3 sequence (DNA): TGTGCCAGCAGCCAAGTAGAGCGGGCCAGCACAGATACGCAGTATTTT.

The rearrangement links TRBV3-1 (or the pseudogene TRBV3-2) to TRBJ2-6, with a weak D call TRBD1 (5 bases). Germline CDR1 is LGHDT and CDR2 is YNNKEL (reference sequence). The V and J ends lost 3 bases and 0 bases respectively, with 12 bases between them. This CDR3 region has 17 residues. CDR3 in amino acids: CASSQWGPTSGANVLTF. DNA of the CDR3: TGTGCCAGCAGCCAGTGGGGCCCGACCTCTGGGGCCAACGTCCTGACTTTC.

The V call is TRBV5-1, the J call TRBJ2-5; TRBD2 is a possible D gene (6 bases). In germline, CDR1 is SGHRS, CDR2 YFSETQ. V was shortened by 4 bases and J by 5 bases, with 12 bases between the two germline ends. The CDR3 totals 13 residues. Written as DNA, the CDR3 is TGCGCCAGCAGCATGGAGGGTGCGGAGACCCAGTACTTC. This translates into CASSMEGAETQYF.

CDR3 sequence: CASGTTDTQYF. DNA of the CDR3: TGCGCCAGCGGGACCACAGATACGCAGTATTTT. This chain joins TRBV5-1 and TRBJ2-3, with D tentatively TRBD1 or TRBD2 (5 bases each). The V gene lost 7 bases and the J gene lost 2 bases, with 5 bases spanning the gap. The CDR3 has 11 residues. Germline CDR1 and CDR2: SGHRS and YFSETQ.

The rearrangement links TRBV5-4 to TRBJ1-3; D is unclear. The length of the CDR3 is 13 residues. V was pared by 6 bases and J by 0 bases, with 7 bases between. Germline V gives CDR1 SGHNT, CDR2 YYREEE (reference sequence). The CDR3 DNA is TGTGCCAGCACCCAAGACTCTGGAAACACCATATATTTT. It is translated as CASTQDSGNTIYF.

The chain employs TRBV4-1 and TRBJ2-2; 9 nucleotides line up with TRBD2. The CDR3 spans 20 residues. Losses at the gene ends were 4 bases for V and 0 bases for J; bases not matched to a gene: 15. CDR1 MGHRA and CDR2 YSYEKL come from the germline V gene. The CDR3 region is CASSPRQRGVSDANTGELFF. CDR3 bases: TGCGCCAGCAGCCCGCGACAGCGGGGGGTTTCCGACGCGAACACCGGGGAGCTGTTTTTT.

The chain links TRBV11-2 to TRBJ2-3; D unresolved. V lost 5 bases, J lost 4 bases, and 13 bases lay in between. This CDR3 has 14 residues. Per the germline V gene, CDR1 is SGHAT and CDR2 is FQNNGV. The CDR3 spells CASSRPPLADTQYF. CDR3 DNA sequence: TGTGCCAGCAGCCGCCCCCCTCTGGCAGATACGCAGTATTTT.

This clone was picked up one time. The same CDR3 also results from other DNA sequences found in this sample. This chain uses TRBV4-1 with TRBJ2-2; D unresolved. In germline, CDR1 is MGHRA, CDR2 YSYEKL. CDR3 length: 12 amino acids. Trimming pared 3 bases from V and 3 bases from J, leaving 2 bases between. CDR3: CASSHYTGELFF. In DNA form, the CDR3 reads TGCGCCAGCAGCCACTACACCGGGGAGCTGTTTTTT.

The V gene is TRBV5-1, the J gene TRBJ2-1, with TRBD2 matching over 8 bases. The germline V gene has CDR1 SGHRS and CDR2 YFSETQ. J gave up 7 bases and V 0 bases, and 6 bases lay outside the gene matches. CDR3 length: 15 amino acids. This CDR3 reads CASSLGLAGLNEQFF. Written as DNA, the CDR3 is TGCGCCAGCAGCTTGGGCCTAGCGGGCCTAAATGAGCAGTTCTTC.

The genes are TRBV6-6 and TRBJ1-1, with TRBD1 matching over 12 bases. Germline V gives CDR1 MNHNY, CDR2 SVGAGI (reference sequence). The CDR3 extends over 13 amino acids. Germline trimming cut 5 bases from V and 13 bases from J; bases unmatched to any gene: 8. In DNA, the CDR3 is TGTGCCAGCAGTGGGGACAGGGGGCTTCTAGTTTTCTTT. As protein: CASSGDRGLLVFF.

This chain joins TRBV9 and TRBJ2-3; TRBD1 matches 8 bases. Germline V gene data show CDR1 as SGDLS and CDR2 as YYNGEE. The CDR3 extends over 17 amino acids. V shed 4 bases and J 5 bases; nucleotides not matched to a gene: 15. Here the CDR3 reads CASSPRQGRGWLDTQYF. The CDR3 DNA is TGTGCCAGCAGCCCGAGACAGGGGCGTGGGTGGTTAGATACGCAGTATTTT.

The gene calls are TRBV4-1 and TRBJ2-7; either TRBD1 or TRBD2 may supply D (6 bases each). The CDR3 spans 14 residues. V was cut by 4 bases and J by 5 bases, with 15 bases left in between. Germline V CDR1 and CDR2: MGHRA, YSYEKL. This CDR3 is CASSPGALGNEQYF. In DNA form, the CDR3 reads TGCGCCAGCAGCCCGGGGGCCCTCGGGAACGAGCAGTACTTC.

The chain combines TRBV20-1 with TRBJ2-3; D might be TRBD2 (7 bases). CDR1 DFQATT and CDR2 SNEGSKA come from the germline V gene (reference sequence). The germline V and J ends were trimmed by 3 bases and 7 bases, with 14 bases remaining between them. There are 13 residues in the CDR3. CDR3 loop: CSASGGGPNTQYF. The DNA of the CDR3 is TGCAGTGCTAGTGGGGGGGGGCCTAATACGCAGTATTTT.

The V call is TRBV5-1, the J call TRBJ1-1; 7 bases fit TRBD1. The junction had 2 bases not matched to a gene; V was cut back by 4 bases and J by 2 bases. CDR3 length: 13 amino acids. From germline, CDR1 is SGHRS and CDR2 YFSETQ. The chain's CDR3 is CASSRDRNTEAFF. CDR3 nucleotides: TGCGCCAGCAGCCGGGACAGAAACACTGAAGCTTTCTTT.

CDR3 sequence: CASSQDGTGILDGYTF. The CDR3 bases are TGTGCCAGCAGCCAAGACGGGACAGGGATTCTAGATGGCTACACCTTC. The rearrangement uses TRBV3-1 (or the pseudogene TRBV3-2) and TRBJ1-2; 9 bases align to TRBD1. V was clipped by 0 bases and J by 6 bases; unmatched bases: 8. Germline values: CDR1 LGHDT, CDR2 YNNKEL (reference sequence). The CDR3 sequence is 16 residues long.

This clone came up once. The V gene is TRBV6-5, the J gene TRBJ2-7, with D perhaps TRBD1 or TRBD2 (5 bases each). This CDR3 contains 16 residues. CDR1 and CDR2 from the germline V gene are MNHEY and SVGAGI. Trimming took off 0 bases at V and 0 bases at J, with 12 bases between the two ends. The CDR3 sequence: CASSYSKGPFSYEQYF. CDR3 nucleotide sequence: TGTGCCAGCAGTTACTCGAAGGGACCCTTCTCCTACGAGCAGTACTTC.

This sequence joins TRBV27 and TRBJ2-3; D is unresolved. This CDR3 region has 16 residues. V gave up 5 bases and J gave up 0 bases, with 15 bases separating them. In germline, CDR1 is MNHEY, CDR2 SMNVEV (reference sequence). The CDR3 spells CASSLNNWASTDTQYF. The CDR3 nucleotides are TGTGCCAGCAGTCTTAATAACTGGGCTAGCACAGATACGCAGTATTTT.

The V and J genes are TRBV5-1 and TRBJ1-3, with D unresolved. In germline, CDR1 is SGHRS, CDR2 YFSETQ. The CDR3 totals 17 residues. V lost 3 bases and J lost 1, with 17 bases in between. The CDR3 loop reads CASSSIPAADSGNTIYF. CDR3 nucleotide sequence: TGCGCCAGCAGCTCGATACCAGCGGCTGATTCTGGAAACACCATATATTTT.

The chain carries TRBV6-1 and TRBJ1-5; unclear D gene. CDR3 size: 14 residues. Germline V gene data show CDR1 as MNHNS and CDR2 as SASEGT. The V and J ends lost 3 bases and 1 base respectively, with 7 bases between them. CDR3: CASSDQISNQPQHF. DNA of the CDR3: TGTGCCAGCAGTGATCAAATAAGCAATCAGCCCCAGCATTTT.

The chain links TRBV27 to TRBJ1-1; 12 nucleotides align to TRBD1. Germline V gene lookup returns CDR1 MNHEY and CDR2 SMNVEV (reference sequence). V lost 2 bases, J lost 0 bases, and 16 bases stayed unmatched. This CDR3 is built from 21 residues. CDR3 DNA sequence: TGTGCCAGCAGTTTAAGCGGGACAGGGGGCCTTCGGAGGGGATTGAACACTGAAGCTTTCTTT. Translating gives CASSLSGTGGLRRGLNTEAFF.

The chain carries TRBV2 and TRBJ1-1; no reliable D call. The ends were cut back, 4 bases at V and 1 base at J, with 7 bases in the middle. This CDR3 has 13 residues. Germline V gives CDR1 SNHLY, CDR2 FYNNEI. The CDR3 region has the DNA TGTGCCAGCAGTGCCCAGCAGAACACTGAAGCTTTCTTT. Protein sequence: CASSAQQNTEAFF.

The chain is built from TRBV7-2 and TRBJ1-4; 9 positions match TRBD1. The CDR3 has 14 amino acids. V shed 5 bases, J shed 8 bases, and the junction held 6 bases outside the gene matches. Germline values: CDR1 SGHTA, CDR2 FQGNSA. The CDR3 region is CASSRGQGGEKLFF. CDR3 coding DNA: TGTGCCAGCAGCCGGGGACAGGGAGGCGAAAAACTGTTTTTT.

J is TRBJ1-4 and V is TRBV4-1, with D possibly TRBD1 on 5 matching bases. V was pared by 1 base and J by 6 bases, with 9 bases between. This CDR3 is 14 amino acids long. In germline, CDR1 is MGHRA, CDR2 YSYEKL. The CDR3 spells CASSQVRVDEKLFF. CDR3 DNA: TGCGCCAGCAGCCAAGTCAGGGTGGATGAAAAACTGTTTTTT.

The chain joins TRBV3-1 (or the pseudogene TRBV3-2) to TRBJ1-5, with D perhaps matching TRBD1 (5 bases). Per germline, CDR1 LGHDT and CDR2 YNNKEL (reference sequence). Trimming removed 2 bases from V and 1 base from J, with 9 bases in between. The CDR3 has 15 amino acids. CDR3 region: CASSQSGKSNQPQHF. In DNA form, the CDR3 reads TGTGCCAGCAGCCAATCAGGGAAAAGCAATCAGCCCCAGCATTTT.

The rearrangement links TRBV6-2 or TRBV6-3 to TRBJ2-7; D might be TRBD2 (6 bases). Trimming took 2 bases from V and 6 from J, leaving 14 bases between them. This CDR3 region has 14 residues. Germline V CDR1 and CDR2: MNHEY, SVGEGT. The CDR3: CASSYGVAVGEQYF. For the CDR3, the DNA is TGTGCCAGCAGTTACGGGGTAGCGGTTGGCGAGCAGTACTTC.

V is TRBV5-4 and J is TRBJ2-5; the match to TRBD1 covers 12 bases. The CDR3 is made up of 16 amino acids. Looked up from germline, CDR1 is SGHNT and CDR2 is YYREEE (reference sequence). With 2 bases clipped from V and 5 bases from J, the junction kept 7 bases outside the gene matches. CDR3 sequence reads: CASSLGDRGLRETQYF. CDR3 nucleotides: TGTGCCAGCAGCTTAGGGGACAGGGGGCTGCGGGAGACCCAGTACTTC.